This TCR beta chain was sequenced in a study of blood T cell repertoires in COVID-19. Looking at the study overall: The samples span acute and convalescent COVID-19 from the United States, Italy and Spain. Sources were T cells, B-cell-depleted T cells, or PBMCs; the material itself was cDNA or gDNA.

Trimming removed 3 bases from V and 6 bases from J; junction bases left unmatched: 9. CDR3 length: 16 residues. CDR1 SNHLY and CDR2 FYNNEI come from the germline V gene. As originally analysed: Reference gene primer amplification in the assay estimated nucleated cell counts. The method was immunoSEQ multiplex PCR; TCRdb's version includes in-frame clones alone and lacks a portion of them. V, J and clone size were drawn from that table, and D and trimming were deduced from the DNA. The profile shows 80,000 to 100,000 clones, over 70% of them singletons. The chain employs TRBV2 and TRBJ2-1, with TRBD1 matching 9 bases. Sequenced sample: peripheral blood. The source is a man aged 55 to 69 with acute or convalescent COVID-19. The CDR3: CASSDPGQGTPNEQFF. Written as DNA, the CDR3 is TGTGCCAGCAGTGACCCGGGACAGGGAACTCCCAATGAGCAGTTCTTC.